The 31 T cell receptor beta chains listed next were all sequenced from one sample in a study of shared clonotypes between healthy human individuals (dated by TCRdb to 2018 to 2020). Receptor amplification or capture employed the immunoSEQ multiplex PCR assay. TCRdb limited this immuneACCESS table to in-frame rearrangements with V and J called. A share of clones is missing; checked studies link under half to unresolved V genes, and the rest is unexplained. The sample includes some 1,600,000 clones, with 95% to 99% observed a single time. Jointly, the top ten make up roughly 0.42% of the sample. Sequenced material: naive CD4+ T cells sorted from blood. Sample cell subset or site, as interpreted from the label and publication: CD45RA+ positively selected. These receptors all come from a young man in good health.

J is TRBJ1-5 and V is TRBV5-1; 7 bases are shared with TRBD1. V lost 3 bases, J lost 2 bases, and 5 bases stayed unmatched. This CDR3 is 15 amino acids long. The germline V gene encodes CDR1 SGHRS and CDR2 YFSETQ. The CDR3 loop reads CASSWAGTGNQPQHF. CDR3 nucleotides: TGCGCCAGCAGCTGGGCCGGGACAGGCAATCAGCCCCAGCATTTT.

This chain uses TRBV2 with TRBJ2-7, with D perhaps TRBD1 (6 bases). Trimming took 5 bases from V and 1 from J, leaving 18 bases between them. Germline values: CDR1 SNHLY, CDR2 FYNNEI. The CDR3 contains 16 residues. The CDR3 loop reads CASSPGARILSYEQYF. The CDR3, as DNA: TGTGCCAGCAGTCCAGGGGCCAGGATACTTTCCTACGAGCAGTACTTC.

This chain connects TRBV25-1 to TRBJ2-5; 14 bases agree with TRBD2. The CDR3 loop spans 17 amino acids. Germline CDR1 and CDR2: MGHDK and SYGVNS. Unmatched junction bases numbered 8, after V lost 6 bases and J lost 2 bases. This CDR3 reads CASRTETSGREQETQYF. CDR3 bases: TGTGCCAGCAGAACAGAGACTAGCGGGAGGGAACAAGAGACCCAGTACTTC.

The gene calls are TRBV29-1 and TRBJ2-7; the D gene is possibly TRBD2 (5 bases). Trimming left V 7 bases short and J 2 bases short, with 15 bases between. The germline V gene has CDR1 SQVTM and CDR2 ANQGSEA. The CDR3 loop spans 13 amino acids. The CDR3 DNA is TGCAGCGGGGGATCGGGGTCCCCCTACGAGCAGTACTTC. Its protein is CSGGSGSPYEQYF.

The chain links TRBV9 to TRBJ2-7; 10 bases fit TRBD2. CDR1 and CDR2 from the germline V gene are SGDLS and YYNGEE. Trimming removed 0 bases from V and 5 bases from J; junction bases left unmatched: 8. The CDR3 sequence is 16 residues long. This CDR3 is CASSVGKREGGHEQYF. The CDR3 region has the DNA TGTGCCAGCAGCGTAGGAAAGCGGGAGGGTGGCCACGAGCAGTACTTC.

The chain has TRBV6-5 and TRBJ2-3; 7 bases align to TRBD1. The CDR3 is made up of 16 amino acids. The V gene's germline CDR1 is MNHEY and CDR2 SVGAGI. V shed 2 bases, J shed 2 bases, and the junction held 7 bases outside the gene matches. CDR3 loop: CASSYRRQGFTDTQYF. In DNA, the CDR3 is TGTGCCAGCAGTTACCGCCGACAGGGTTTCACAGATACGCAGTATTTT.

In DNA, the CDR3 is TGTGCCTGGAGTGTACGGGGCAGGGGTAACACCGGGGAGCTGTTTTTT. It encodes CAWSVRGRGNTGELFF. The chain has TRBV30 and TRBJ2-2; maybe TRBD1 (6 bases). The CDR3 sequence is 16 residues long. Deletions cut 0 bases from V and 2 bases from J, with 13 bases between. CDR1 is GTSNPN, CDR2 SVGIG, per germline (reference sequence).

This chain uses TRBV7-8 with TRBJ2-2, with 8 bases matching TRBD2. The CDR3 runs 16 residues. Looked up from germline, CDR1 is SGHVS and CDR2 is FQNEAQ. The trim removed 1 base at V and 1 base at J, leaving 2 bases unmatched. The CDR3: CASSLVAGKNTGELFF. CDR3 sequence (DNA): TGTGCCAGCAGCTTAGTAGCGGGGAAGAACACCGGGGAGCTGTTTTTT.

V is TRBV9 and J is TRBJ2-3; D is perhaps TRBD2 (5 bases). The CDR3 contains 14 residues. CDR1 is SGDLS and CDR2 is YYNGEE in the germline V gene. V lost 2 bases and J lost 2, with 9 bases in between. CDR3 sequence (DNA): TGTGCCAGCAGCGTTGGACTTCACACAGATACGCAGTATTTT. This codes for CASSVGLHTDTQYF.

Comments on this clone: Other DNA sequences in this sample translate to the same CDR3. The gene calls are TRBV5-1 and TRBJ2-5; D could derive from TRBD1 or TRBD2 (5 bases each). Trimming took 4 bases from V and 5 from J, leaving 15 bases between them. From germline, CDR1 is SGHRS and CDR2 YFSETQ. The CDR3 is 14 residues long. The CDR3 DNA follows: TGCGCCAGCAGCCTCGAGGGACCCGGGGAGACCCAGTACTTC. Translating it yields CASSLEGPGETQYF.

The chain carries TRBV11-2 and TRBJ2-2; unclear D gene. CDR3 length equals 15 residues. V was shortened by 3 bases and J by 0 bases, with 8 bases between the two germline ends. The V gene's germline CDR1 is SGHAT and CDR2 FQNNGV. CDR3 in amino acids: CASSLGTTNTGELFF. The CDR3 bases are TGTGCCAGCAGCTTGGGCACTACGAACACCGGGGAGCTGTTTTTT.

The chain recombines TRBV5-4 with TRBJ1-4; 8 nucleotides match TRBD1. Germline CDR1 is SGHNT and CDR2 is YYREEE (reference sequence). The ends lost 5 bases at V and 1 base at J; junction bases unmatched: 4. This CDR3 is 15 amino acids long. CDR3 coding DNA: TGTGCCAGCAGAAACACAGGGGGAACTAATGAAAAACTGTTTTTT. Amino acids: CASRNTGGTNEKLFF.

The chain combines TRBV6-5 with TRBJ2-7; TRBD2 agrees at 10 bases. Per the germline V gene, CDR1 is MNHEY and CDR2 is SVGAGI. J lost 3 bases, V lost 6 bases, and 8 bases had no gene match. The CDR3 is made up of 15 amino acids. In DNA, the CDR3 is TGTGCCAGCAGCCGGGGACTAGCGCACAACTACGAGCAGTACTTC. It yields the protein CASSRGLAHNYEQYF.

This clone was seen once. The V gene is TRBV19, the J gene TRBJ2-3; 12 nucleotides line up with TRBD1. The CDR3 is made up of 17 amino acids. V lost 7 bases and J lost 0; bases outside the gene matches: 8. Germline V gives CDR1 LNHDA, CDR2 SQIVND (reference sequence). CDR3: CASTPGQGAVSTDTQYF. The CDR3 DNA is TGTGCCAGTACCCCGGGACAGGGGGCGGTTAGCACAGATACGCAGTATTTT.

The genes are TRBV18 and TRBJ2-1; D may be TRBD1 (6 bases). Germline V gene sequence: CDR1 KGHSH, CDR2 LQKENI. The CDR3 sequence is 17 residues long. V was clipped by 2 bases and J by 6 bases, with 20 bases between them. The CDR3 sequence is CASSPRLQGSLGNEQFF. Written as DNA, the CDR3 is TGTGCCAGCTCACCAAGACTACAGGGAAGCCTGGGCAATGAGCAGTTCTTC.

The chain employs TRBV19 and TRBJ1-2; no reliable D call. CDR3 length: 16 residues. Germline V lookup: CDR1 LNHDA, CDR2 SQIVND (reference sequence). Trimming removed 2 bases from V and 2 bases from J, with 15 bases in between. CDR3 DNA sequence: TGTGCCAGTAGTATATTGTTATGGAACAGCAACTATGGCTACACCTTC. As protein: CASSILLWNSNYGYTF.

The chain combines TRBV7-9 with TRBJ1-3, with no clear D. V dropped 5 bases and J dropped 0 bases, with 17 bases sitting between them. From germline, CDR1 is SEHNR and CDR2 FQNEAQ (reference sequence). The CDR3 is made up of 17 amino acids. The CDR3 loop reads CASSPRSRAGSGNTIYF. CDR3 in DNA: TGTGCCAGCAGCCCACGGAGTCGGGCGGGCTCTGGAAACACCATATATTTT.

This clone was detected only once. This chain uses TRBV15 with TRBJ2-3; 11 bases align to TRBD2. The length of the CDR3 is 16 residues. The germline gives CDR1 LNHNV, CDR2 YYDKDF (reference sequence). V dropped 3 bases and J dropped 4; count of bases not matched to a gene: 6. CDR3 loop: CATSRVLAGGADTQYF. DNA of the CDR3: TGTGCCACCAGCAGGGTCTTAGCGGGAGGGGCAGATACGCAGTATTTT.

This chain joins TRBV18 and TRBJ2-2; 7 bases line up with TRBD1. This CDR3 region has 16 residues. Losses at the gene ends were 3 bases for V and 2 bases for J; bases not matched to a gene: 6. Looked up from germline, CDR1 is KGHSH and CDR2 is LQKENI. Here the CDR3 reads CASSPLDRANTGELFF. CDR3 nucleotide sequence: TGTGCCAGCTCACCCCTTGACAGGGCCAACACCGGGGAGCTGTTTTTT.

J is TRBJ2-7 and V is TRBV28; D not certain. CDR1 is MDHEN, CDR2 SYDVKM, per germline. The CDR3 is 16 amino acids. V lost 5 bases and J 2 bases, leaving 19 bases between the germline ends. CDR3 loop: CASSPSVAGAPYEQYF. CDR3 in DNA: TGTGCCAGCAGTCCCTCGGTGGCAGGCGCTCCCTACGAGCAGTACTTC.

Details on this clone: Other DNA sequences in the sample encode the same CDR3. The V gene is TRBV9, the J gene TRBJ2-6; D unresolved. Deletions cut 2 bases from V and 0 bases from J, with 3 bases between. This CDR3 region has 14 residues. Germline loops: CDR1 SGDLS, CDR2 YYNGEE. The CDR3 reads CASSVLSGANVLTF. For the CDR3, the DNA is TGTGCCAGCAGCGTCCTCTCTGGGGCCAACGTCCTGACTTTC.

The chain carries TRBV6-5 and TRBJ2-5, with TRBD2 as a possible D gene (6 bases). Trimming cost V 7 bases and J 2 bases, with 17 bases left between them. The germline V gene encodes CDR1 MNHEY and CDR2 SVGAGI. CDR3 size: 15 residues. The CDR3 is CASTQRLGRQETQYF. The CDR3 DNA follows: TGTGCCAGCACCCAGCGACTAGGAAGACAAGAGACCCAGTACTTC.

The rearrangement joins TRBV18 to TRBJ2-7; D unclear. The CDR3 runs 15 residues. Germline loops: CDR1 KGHSH, CDR2 LQKENI. Trimming stripped 2 bases from V and 4 bases from J, with 15 bases between. CDR3 sequence (DNA): TGTGCCAGCTCACCAACAAACGGTTTGTTATACGAGCAGTACTTC. Protein sequence: CASSPTNGLLYEQYF.

Concerning this clone itself: Its ends do not fully match the called genes, so a read error is possible. The rearrangement uses TRBV7-7 and TRBJ2-5; possibly TRBD1 or TRBD2 for D (6 bases each). The CDR3 is 14 residues long. Per germline, CDR1 SSHAT and CDR2 FNYEAQ (reference sequence). CDR3 in amino acids: CASSLGGGGETQYF. CDR3 bases: TGTGCTAGCAGCTTAGGAGGGGGTGGCGAGACCCAGTACTTC.

The V and J genes are TRBV18 and TRBJ2-2; 7 positions agree with TRBD2. Trimming at V came to 0 bases and at J to 4 bases, leaving 2 bases not matched to a gene. Germline assignment: CDR1 KGHSH and CDR2 LQKENI. This CDR3 region has 15 residues. The CDR3 here is CASSPPGGPTGELFF. The CDR3 DNA sequence: TGTGCCAGCTCACCACCGGGAGGGCCCACCGGGGAGCTGTTTTTT. The variable domain in full, with the rest retrieved from reference TRBV18 and TRBJ2-2, is NAGVMQNPRHLVRRRGQEARLRCSPMKGHSHVYWYRQLPEEGLKFMVYLQKENIIDESGMPKERFSAEFPKEGPSILRIQQVVRGDSAAYFCASSPPGGPTGELFFGEGSRLTVL.

The chain couples TRBV7-7 to TRBJ2-7; D is tentatively TRBD1 or TRBD2 (6 bases each). The CDR3 totals 13 residues. The V gene's germline CDR1 is SSHAT and CDR2 FNYEAQ (reference sequence). Trimming cost V 5 bases and J 0 bases, with 8 bases left between them. The CDR3 sequence: CASSRGASYEQYF. Written as DNA, the CDR3 is TGTGCCAGCAGCAGGGGGGCCTCCTACGAGCAGTACTTC. Using reference TRBV7-7 and TRBJ2-7 for the parts outside the CDR3, the full variable domain is GAGVSQSPRYKVTKRGQDVTLRCDPISSHATLYWYQQALGQGPEFLTYFNYEAQPDKSGLPSDRFSAERPEGSISTLTIQRTEQRDSAMYRCASSRGASYEQYFGPGTRLTVT.

The chain uses TRBV27 and TRBJ2-7, with D uncertain. Deletions cut 0 bases from V and 3 bases from J, with 6 bases between. The germline CDR1 and CDR2 sequences are MNHEY and SMNVEV (reference sequence). The CDR3 length is 13 residues. CDR3 bases: TGTGCCAGCAGTTTATCAAATGTCTACGAGCAGTACTTC. Translating gives CASSLSNVYEQYF.

This chain joins TRBV5-1 and TRBJ2-2, with 15 bases matching TRBD2. The germline V gene has CDR1 SGHRS and CDR2 YFSETQ. The CDR3 totals 17 residues. V gave up 4 bases and J gave up 6 bases; unmatched junction bases: 7. For the CDR3, the DNA is TGCGCCAGCAGCCCGGGACTAGCGGGGGGAGTGTCCGGGGAGCTGTTTTTT. Encoded protein: CASSPGLAGGVSGELFF.

The chain recombines TRBV2 with TRBJ2-3, with D possibly matching TRBD2 (6 bases). Germline CDR1 reads SNHLY; CDR2 reads FYNNEI. Trimming removed 8 bases at V and 4 bases at J, with 13 bases between. This CDR3 has 13 residues. The CDR3 protein is CASRREVSDTQYF. CDR3 nucleotides: TGTGCCAGCCGGAGGGAGGTCTCAGATACGCAGTATTTT.

This sequence joins TRBV29-1 and TRBJ2-1; 8 nucleotides align to TRBD2. CDR1 and CDR2 from the germline V gene are SQVTM and ANQGSEA. CDR3 size: 15 residues. V trimming: 4 bases; J trimming: 0 bases; junction bases outside the gene matches: 5. The CDR3 reads CSVVWREASYNEQFF. The CDR3 DNA is TGCAGCGTTGTTTGGCGGGAGGCCTCCTACAATGAGCAGTTCTTC.

This sequence joins TRBV19 and TRBJ1-2; TRBD1 matches 10 bases. Germline CDR1 is LNHDA and CDR2 is SQIVND (reference sequence). The CDR3 runs to 15 residues. With 5 bases clipped from V and 7 bases from J, the junction kept 10 bases outside the gene matches. The CDR3 protein is CASSDRTGGGLGYTF. The DNA of the CDR3 is TGTGCCAGTAGTGACCGGACAGGGGGAGGCCTTGGCTACACCTTC.